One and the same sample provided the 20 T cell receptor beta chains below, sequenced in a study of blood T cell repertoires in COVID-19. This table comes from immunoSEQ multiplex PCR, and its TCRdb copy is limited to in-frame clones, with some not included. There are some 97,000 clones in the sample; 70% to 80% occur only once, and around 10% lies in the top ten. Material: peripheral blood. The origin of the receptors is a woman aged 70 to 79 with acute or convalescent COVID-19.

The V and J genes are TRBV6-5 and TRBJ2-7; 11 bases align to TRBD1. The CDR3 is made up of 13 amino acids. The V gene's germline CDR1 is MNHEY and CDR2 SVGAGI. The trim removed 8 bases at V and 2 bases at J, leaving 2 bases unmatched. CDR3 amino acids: CASRGQGAYEQYV. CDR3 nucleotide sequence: TGTGCCAGCCGGGGACAGGGGGCCTACGAGCAGTACGTC.

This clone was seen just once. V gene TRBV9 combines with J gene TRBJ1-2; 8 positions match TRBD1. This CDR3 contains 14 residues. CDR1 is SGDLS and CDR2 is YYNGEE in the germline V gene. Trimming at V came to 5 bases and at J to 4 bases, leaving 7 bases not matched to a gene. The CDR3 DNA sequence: TGTGCCAGCAGTCCCCAAACAGGGGGCTATGGCTACACCTTC. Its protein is CASSPQTGGYGYTF.

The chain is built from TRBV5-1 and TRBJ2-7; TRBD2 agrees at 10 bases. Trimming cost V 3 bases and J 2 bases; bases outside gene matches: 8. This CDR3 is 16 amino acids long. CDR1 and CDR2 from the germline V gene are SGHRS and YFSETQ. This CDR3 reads CASSWTLAGGPYEQYF. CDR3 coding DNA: TGCGCCAGCAGCTGGACCTTAGCGGGGGGTCCCTACGAGCAGTACTTC. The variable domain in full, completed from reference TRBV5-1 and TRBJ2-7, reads KAGVTQTPRYLIKTRGQQVTLSCSPISGHRSVSWYQQTPGQGLQFLFEYFSETQRNKGNFPGRFSGRQFSNSRSEMNVSTLELGDSALYLCASSWTLAGGPYEQYFGPGTRLTVT.

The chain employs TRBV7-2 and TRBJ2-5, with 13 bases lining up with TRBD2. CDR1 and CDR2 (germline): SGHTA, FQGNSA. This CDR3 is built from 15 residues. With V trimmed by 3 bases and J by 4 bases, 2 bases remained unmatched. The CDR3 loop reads CASSFGLAGAETQYF. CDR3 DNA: TGTGCCAGCAGCTTTGGACTAGCGGGGGCAGAGACCCAGTACTTC. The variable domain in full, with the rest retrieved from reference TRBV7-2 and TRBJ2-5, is GAGVSQSPSNKVTEKGKDVELRCDPISGHTALYWYRQSLGQGLEFLIYFQGNSAPDKSGLPSDRFSAERTGGSVSTLTIQRTQQEDSAVYLCASSFGLAGAETQYFGPGTRLLVL.

CDR3 sequence reads: CACGRQGEETQYF. In DNA form, the CDR3 reads TGTGCCTGCGGCAGACAGGGGGAAGAGACCCAGTACTTC. The gene calls are TRBV30 and TRBJ2-5, with 9 bases aligning to TRBD1. The germline V gene has CDR1 GTSNPN and CDR2 SVGIG (reference sequence). The V segment lost 6 bases and the J segment 3 bases; nucleotides outside the gene matches: 5. CDR3 length equals 13 residues.

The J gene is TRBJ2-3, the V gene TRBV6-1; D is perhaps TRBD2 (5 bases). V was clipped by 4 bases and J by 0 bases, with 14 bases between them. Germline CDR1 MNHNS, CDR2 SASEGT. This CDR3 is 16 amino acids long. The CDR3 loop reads CASSAGIYTSTDTQYF. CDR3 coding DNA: TGTGCCAGCAGTGCCGGGATCTATACCAGCACAGATACGCAGTATTTT.

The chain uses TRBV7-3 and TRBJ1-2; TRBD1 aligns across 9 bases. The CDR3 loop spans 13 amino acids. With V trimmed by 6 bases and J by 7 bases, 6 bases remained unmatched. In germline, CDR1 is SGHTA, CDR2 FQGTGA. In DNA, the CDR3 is TGTGCCAGCAGACCTACGGACAGGGGTGGCTACACCTTC. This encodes CASRPTDRGGYTF.

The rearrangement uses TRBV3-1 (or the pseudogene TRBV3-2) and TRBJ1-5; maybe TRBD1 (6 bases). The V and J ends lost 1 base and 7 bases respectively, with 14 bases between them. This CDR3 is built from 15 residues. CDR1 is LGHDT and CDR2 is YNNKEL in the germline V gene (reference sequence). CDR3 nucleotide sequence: TGTGCCAGCAGCCAAGGTCCAGGGGCCAGCCAGCCCCAGCATTTT. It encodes CASSQGPGASQPQHF.

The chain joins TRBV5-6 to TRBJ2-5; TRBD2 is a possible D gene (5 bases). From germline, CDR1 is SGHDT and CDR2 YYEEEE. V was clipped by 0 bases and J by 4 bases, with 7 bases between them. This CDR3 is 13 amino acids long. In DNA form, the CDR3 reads TGTGCCAGCAGCTTGGATACTAGAGAGACCCAGTACTTC. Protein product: CASSLDTRETQYF.

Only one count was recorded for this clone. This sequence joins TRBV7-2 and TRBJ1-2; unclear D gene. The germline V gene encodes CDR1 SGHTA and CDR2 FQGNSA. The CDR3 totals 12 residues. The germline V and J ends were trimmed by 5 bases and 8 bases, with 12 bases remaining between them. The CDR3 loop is CASSPPGEGYTF. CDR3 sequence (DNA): TGTGCCAGCAGCCCTCCAGGTGAAGGCTACACCTTC.

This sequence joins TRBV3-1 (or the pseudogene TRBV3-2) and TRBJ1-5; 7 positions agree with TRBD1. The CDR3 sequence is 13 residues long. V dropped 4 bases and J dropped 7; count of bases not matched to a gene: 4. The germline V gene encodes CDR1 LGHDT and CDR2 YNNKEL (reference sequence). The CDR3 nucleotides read TGTGCCAGCAGCCTCAGGGGGGACCAGCCCCAGCATTTT. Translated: CASSLRGDQPQHF.

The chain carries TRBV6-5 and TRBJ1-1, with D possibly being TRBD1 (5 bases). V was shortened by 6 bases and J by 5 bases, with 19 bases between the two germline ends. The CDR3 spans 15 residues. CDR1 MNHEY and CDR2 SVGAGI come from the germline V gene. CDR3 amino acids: CASSLKGSGGTEAFF. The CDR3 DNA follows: TGTGCCAGCAGCCTAAAGGGGTCTGGGGGGACTGAAGCTTTCTTT.

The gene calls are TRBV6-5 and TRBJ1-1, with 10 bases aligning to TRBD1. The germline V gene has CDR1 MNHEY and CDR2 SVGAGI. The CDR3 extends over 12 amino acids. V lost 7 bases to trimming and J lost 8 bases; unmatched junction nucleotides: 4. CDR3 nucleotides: TGTGCCAGCACCGGGGACAGGGGAGAAGCTTTCTTT. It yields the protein CASTGDRGEAFF.

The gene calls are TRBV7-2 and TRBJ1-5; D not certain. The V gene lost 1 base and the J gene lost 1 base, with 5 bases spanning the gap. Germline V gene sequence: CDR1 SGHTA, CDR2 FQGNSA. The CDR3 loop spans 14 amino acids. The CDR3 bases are TGTGCCAGCAGCTTAGGGCCCAGCAATCAGCCCCAGCATTTT. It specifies CASSLGPSNQPQHF.

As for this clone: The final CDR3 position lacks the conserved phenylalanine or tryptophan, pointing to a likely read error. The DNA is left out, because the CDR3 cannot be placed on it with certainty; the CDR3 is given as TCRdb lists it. The CDR3 loop is CASSEQEHFY. The chain combines TRBV21-1 with TRBJ1-2; the table's TRBD1 call for D was not verified on the DNA. TRBV21-1 is assigned pseudogene status. Both ends counted, the CDR3 spans 10 residues.

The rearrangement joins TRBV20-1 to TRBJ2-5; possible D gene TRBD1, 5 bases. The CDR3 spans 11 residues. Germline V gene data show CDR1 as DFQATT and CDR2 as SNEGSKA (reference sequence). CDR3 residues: CSPTDKETQYF. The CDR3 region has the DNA TGCAGCCCGACAGATAAAGAGACCCAGTACTTC.

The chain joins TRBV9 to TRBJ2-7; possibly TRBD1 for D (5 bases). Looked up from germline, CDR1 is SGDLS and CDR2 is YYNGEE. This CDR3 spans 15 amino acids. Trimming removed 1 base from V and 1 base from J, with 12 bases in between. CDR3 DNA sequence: TGTGCCAGCAGCGTATCCCAGGGATCTTCCTACGAGCAGTACTTC. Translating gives CASSVSQGSSYEQYF.

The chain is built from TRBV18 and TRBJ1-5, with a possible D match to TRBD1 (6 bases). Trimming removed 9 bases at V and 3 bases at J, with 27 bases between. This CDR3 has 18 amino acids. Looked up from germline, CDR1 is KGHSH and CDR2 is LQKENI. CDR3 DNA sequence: TGTGCCAGACCGACAGGCACAACACCCCCCGGGTACAATCAGCCCCAGCATTTT. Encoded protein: CARPTGTTPPGYNQPQHF.

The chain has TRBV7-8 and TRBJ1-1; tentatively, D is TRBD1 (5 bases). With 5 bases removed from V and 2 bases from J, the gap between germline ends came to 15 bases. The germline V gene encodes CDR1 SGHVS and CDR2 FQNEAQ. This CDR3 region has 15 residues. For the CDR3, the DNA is TGTGCCAGCAGCAGGGGAACTGGGGTCAACACTGAAGCTTTCTTT. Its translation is CASSRGTGVNTEAFF.

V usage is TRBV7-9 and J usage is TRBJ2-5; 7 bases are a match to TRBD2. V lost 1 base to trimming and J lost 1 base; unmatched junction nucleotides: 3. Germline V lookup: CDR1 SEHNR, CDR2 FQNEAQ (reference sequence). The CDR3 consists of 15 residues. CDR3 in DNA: TGTGCCAGCAGCTTAGTAGCGGGTACCCAAGAGACCCAGTACTTC. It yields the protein CASSLVAGTQETQYF.